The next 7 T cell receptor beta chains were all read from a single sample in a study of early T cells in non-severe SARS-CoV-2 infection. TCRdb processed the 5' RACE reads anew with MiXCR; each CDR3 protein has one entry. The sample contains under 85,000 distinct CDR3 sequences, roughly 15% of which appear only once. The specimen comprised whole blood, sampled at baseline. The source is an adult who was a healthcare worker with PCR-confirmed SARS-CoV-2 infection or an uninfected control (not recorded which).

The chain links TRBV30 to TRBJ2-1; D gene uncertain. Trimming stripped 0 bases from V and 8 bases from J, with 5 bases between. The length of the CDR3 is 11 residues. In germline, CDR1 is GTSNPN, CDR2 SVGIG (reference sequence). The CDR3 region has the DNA TGTGCCTGGAGTGTTAAGTATGAGCAGTTCTTC. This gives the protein CAWSVKYEQFF.

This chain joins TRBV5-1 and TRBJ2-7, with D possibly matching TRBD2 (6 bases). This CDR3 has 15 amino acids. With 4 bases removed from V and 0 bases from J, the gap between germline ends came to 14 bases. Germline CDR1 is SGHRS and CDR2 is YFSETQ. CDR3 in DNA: TGCGCCAGCAGCATCGAGCGGGTACCCTCCTACGAGCAGTACTTC. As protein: CASSIERVPSYEQYF.

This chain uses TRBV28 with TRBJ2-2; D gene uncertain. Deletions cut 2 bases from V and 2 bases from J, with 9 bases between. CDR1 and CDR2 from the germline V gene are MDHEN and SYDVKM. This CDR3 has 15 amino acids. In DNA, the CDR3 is TGTGCCAGCAGTTTAGGGTTCGTAAACACCGGGGAGCTGTTTTTT. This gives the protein CASSLGFVNTGELFF.

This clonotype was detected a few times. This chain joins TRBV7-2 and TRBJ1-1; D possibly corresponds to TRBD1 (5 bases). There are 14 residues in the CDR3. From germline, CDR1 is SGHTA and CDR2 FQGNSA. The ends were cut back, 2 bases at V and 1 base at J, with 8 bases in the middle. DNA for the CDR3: TGTGCCAGCAGCTTAACAGGCCGGAACACTGAAGCTTTCTTT. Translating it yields CASSLTGRNTEAFF. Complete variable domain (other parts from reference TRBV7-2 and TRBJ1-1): GAGVSQSPSNKVTEKGKDVELRCDPISGHTALYWYRQSLGQGLEFLIYFQGNSAPDKSGLPSDRFSAERTGGSVSTLTIQRTQQEDSAVYLCASSLTGRNTEAFFGQGTRLTVV.

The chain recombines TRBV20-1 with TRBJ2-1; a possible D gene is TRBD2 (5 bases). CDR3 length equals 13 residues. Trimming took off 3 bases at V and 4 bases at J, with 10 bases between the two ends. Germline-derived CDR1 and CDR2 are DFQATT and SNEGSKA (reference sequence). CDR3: CSASQSGYNEQFF. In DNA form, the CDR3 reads TGCAGTGCTAGTCAGAGCGGTTACAATGAGCAGTTCTTC.

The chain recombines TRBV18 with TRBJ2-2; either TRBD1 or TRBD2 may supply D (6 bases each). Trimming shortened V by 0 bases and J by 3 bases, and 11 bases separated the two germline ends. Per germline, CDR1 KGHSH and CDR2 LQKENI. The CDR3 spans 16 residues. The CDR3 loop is CASSPPQGRHTGELFF. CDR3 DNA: TGTGCCAGCTCACCACCCCAGGGGAGGCACACCGGGGAGCTGTTTTTT. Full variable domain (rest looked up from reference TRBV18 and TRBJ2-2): NAGVMQNPRHLVRRRGQEARLRCSPMKGHSHVYWYRQLPEEGLKFMVYLQKENIIDESGMPKERFSAEFPKEGPSILRIQQVVRGDSAAYFCASSPPQGRHTGELFFGEGSRLTVL.

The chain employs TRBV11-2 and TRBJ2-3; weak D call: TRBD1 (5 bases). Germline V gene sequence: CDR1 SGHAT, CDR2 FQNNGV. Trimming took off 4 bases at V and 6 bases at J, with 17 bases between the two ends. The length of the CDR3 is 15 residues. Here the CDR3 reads CASSSTLGKGDTQYF. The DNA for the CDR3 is TGTGCCAGCAGCTCCACCCTGGGGAAGGGGGATACGCAGTATTTT.